Below are 8 T cell receptor beta chains sequenced from a single sample in a study of Ad26.COV2.S vaccination and SARS-CoV-2 variants (dated by TCRdb to about 2021). This sample's treatment or condition label indicates: around 19 received Ad26.COV2.S at low or high dose, single or two shots; 5 received placebo; per-sample allocation not given. Repertoires of vaccine and placebo recipients were sequenced from samples taken on day 63 after the first injection. Preparation of the library involved the immunoSEQ multiplex PCR assay. Drawn from immuneACCESS, this table holds only the in-frame rearrangements with V and J called that TCRdb kept. Clones are partly lost; checked studies trace under half to an unresolved V gene and leave the rest unexplained. This sample is represented by some 340,000 clones; about 82% of them were singletons. 1.5% to 2.5% of the sample comes from the top ten. This specimen consisted of peripheral blood, obtained in a trial of Ad26.COV2.S vaccine versus placebo. The receptors were sampled from a person between 18 and 65 years old who received the Ad26.COV2.S COVID-19 vaccine or a placebo.

Points on this clone: The sample has other DNA sequences that encode this CDR3 too. The chain joins TRBV30 to TRBJ1-5; tentative D call: TRBD1 (6 bases). There are 13 residues in the CDR3. V was cut by 5 bases and J by 4 bases, with 12 bases left in between. Germline-derived CDR1 and CDR2 are GTSNPN and SVGIG (reference sequence). Written as DNA, the CDR3 is TGTGCCTGGCGTGGGGGCGAAAATCAGCCCCAGCATTTT. It yields the protein CAWRGGENQPQHF.

This clone was counted only a few times. CDR3 DNA: TGTGCCTGGAGTACGTTGAGGGGAGCAAACACTGAAGCTTTCTTT. It specifies CAWSTLRGANTEAFF. The chain couples TRBV30 to TRBJ1-1; tentatively, D is TRBD1 (5 bases). V gave up 2 bases and J gave up 2 bases, with 15 bases separating them. The V gene's germline CDR1 is GTSNPN and CDR2 SVGIG (reference sequence). CDR3 length: 15 amino acids.

This clone has just one count. This chain connects TRBV11-2 to TRBJ2-7; 8 bases align to TRBD1. Germline trimming cut 4 bases from V and 0 bases from J; bases unmatched to any gene: 11. The CDR3 extends over 17 amino acids. Germline V gene data show CDR1 as SGHAT and CDR2 as FQNNGV. The CDR3 loop is CASSYTPGTGLSYEQYF. The CDR3 DNA reads TGTGCCAGCAGCTACACCCCCGGGACAGGCCTCTCCTACGAGCAGTACTTC.

The rearrangement uses TRBV4-1 and TRBJ2-5; a possible D gene is TRBD1 (6 bases). V was trimmed by 4 bases and J by 0 bases, leaving 12 bases between them. From germline, CDR1 is MGHRA and CDR2 YSYEKL. This CDR3 comprises 15 residues. CDR3 amino acids: CASSRAGAYQETQYF. The CDR3 DNA is TGCGCCAGCAGCCGAGCAGGGGCGTACCAAGAGACCCAGTACTTC.

This chain uses TRBV5-1 with TRBJ1-1; TRBD1 might be the D (5 bases). V dropped 4 bases and J dropped 0 bases, with 16 bases sitting between them. This CDR3 spans 16 amino acids. The germline gives CDR1 SGHRS, CDR2 YFSETQ. The chain's CDR3 is CASSPHEWGMNTEAFF. As DNA, the CDR3 is TGCGCCAGCAGCCCCCATGAGTGGGGGATGAACACTGAAGCTTTCTTT.

The chain uses TRBV9 and TRBJ1-4; a possible D gene is TRBD1 (5 bases). CDR3 size: 15 residues. CDR1 and CDR2 (germline): SGDLS, YYNGEE. V gave up 4 bases and J gave up 7 bases, with 17 bases separating them. The DNA for the CDR3 is TGTGCCAGCAGCCTCGGGGCGGCAATGGGTGAAAAACTGTTTTTT. Translation: CASSLGAAMGEKLFF.

The chain uses TRBV20-1 and TRBJ2-2, with a tentative D call TRBD2 (5 bases). V was trimmed by 3 bases and J by 4 bases, leaving 12 bases between them. The CDR3 runs to 14 residues. Germline V lookup: CDR1 DFQATT, CDR2 SNEGSKA (reference sequence). The CDR3 DNA is TGCAGTGCTAGTTGGGCTAGCTCCACCGGGGAGCTGTTTTTT. Translated, it gives CSASWASSTGELFF.

The chain employs TRBV18 and TRBJ1-1; 8 positions agree with TRBD1. Per germline, CDR1 KGHSH and CDR2 LQKENI. This CDR3 spans 14 amino acids. With V trimmed by 4 bases and J by 5 bases, 6 bases remained unmatched. The CDR3 here is CASSQGQGVTEAFF. CDR3 nucleotide sequence: TGTGCCAGCTCACAAGGACAGGGAGTGACTGAAGCTTTCTTT.